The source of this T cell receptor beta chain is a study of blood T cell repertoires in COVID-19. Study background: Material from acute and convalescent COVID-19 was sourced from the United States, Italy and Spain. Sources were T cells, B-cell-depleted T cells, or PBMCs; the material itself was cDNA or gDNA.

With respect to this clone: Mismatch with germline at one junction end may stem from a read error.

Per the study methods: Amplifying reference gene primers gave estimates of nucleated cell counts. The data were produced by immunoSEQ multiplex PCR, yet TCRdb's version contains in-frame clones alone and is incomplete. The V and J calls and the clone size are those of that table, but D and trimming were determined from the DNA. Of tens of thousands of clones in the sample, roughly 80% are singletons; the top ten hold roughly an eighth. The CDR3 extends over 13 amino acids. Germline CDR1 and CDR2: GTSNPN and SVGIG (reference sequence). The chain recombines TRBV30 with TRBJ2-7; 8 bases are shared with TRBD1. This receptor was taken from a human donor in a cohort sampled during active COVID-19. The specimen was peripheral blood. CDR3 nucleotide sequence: TGTGCCCGGAGTGTGACAGGGGAGAACGAGCAGTACTTC. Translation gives CARSVTGENEQYF.